A selection of T cell receptor beta chains follows, all from one sample in a study of siplizumab effects on memory and regulatory T cells. Profiling relied on immunoSEQ multiplex PCR, and the TCRdb table lists in-frame clones only, not all of them. The data hold some 100,000 clones, with 85% to 95% observed a single time. The sample comprised non-Treg CD4+ T cells sorted from blood. These receptors were obtained from a human donor in good health. CDR3s include the opening cysteine and the closing phenylalanine or tryptophan. D genes are given only for firm matches. A row's size may be missing; if present it is once, few, many or a size class.

CDR3 DNA	CDR3 protein	D gene	clone size	V gene	J gene
TGTGCCAGCAGACGGGGGAGCTATGGCTACACCTTC	CASRRGSYGYTF	NA	NA	TRBV6-5	TRBJ1-2
TGTGCCTGGGAACAAAACACTGAAGCTTTCTTT	CAWEQNTEAFF	NA	NA	TRBV30	TRBJ1-1
TGTGCCAGCAGCTTAGACGGCAGGGGCAATTCACCCCTCCACTTT	CASSLDGRGNSPLHF	NA	NA	TRBV7-9	TRBJ1-6
TGTGCCAGCTCACCTCGAGGGGCGGGCACAGATACGCAGTATTTT	CASSPRGAGTDTQYF	NA	NA	TRBV18	TRBJ2-3
TGTGCCATCAGTGACATGTCAGGGGGCGATGAGCAGTTCTTC	CAISDMSGGDEQFF	TRBD1	NA	TRBV10-3	TRBJ2-1
TGTGCCTGGAGTATTGTCGGGGGAGGGGGCTACACCTTC	CAWSIVGGGGYTF	NA	NA	TRBV30	TRBJ1-2
TGCGCCAGCAGCTTGTTTAGTGGGAGTGACGGCGAGCAGTACTTC	CASSLFSGSDGEQYF	NA	once	TRBV5-1	TRBJ2-7
TGCAGCGTGACACAGGGAAGCACTGAAGCTTTCTTT	CSVTQGSTEAFF	NA	NA	TRBV29-1	TRBJ1-1
TGTGCCAGTCGGCTAGCGGGAGATACGCAGTATTTT	CASRLAGDTQYF	TRBD2	NA	TRBV19	TRBJ2-3
TGCAGCGTTGAAGGCAGCCAGGGGAACACTGAAGCTTTCTTT	CSVEGSQGNTEAFF	NA	NA	TRBV29-1	TRBJ1-1
TGTGCCAGCAGCGCCGGACAGGGCTATGGCTACACCTTC	CASSAGQGYGYTF	TRBD1	NA	TRBV5-7	TRBJ1-2
TGTGCCAGCTCCCCCGGGAGGGCCTTAGATACGCAGTATTTT	CASSPGRALDTQYF	TRBD2	NA	TRBV9	TRBJ2-3
TGTGCCAGCAGCTCCGGACTAGCGAATGAGCAGTTCTTC	CASSSGLANEQFF	TRBD2	once	TRBV11-2	TRBJ2-1
TGTGCCAGCAGCTTAACCAGCGGCACAGATACGCAGTATTTT	CASSLTSGTDTQYF	NA	NA	TRBV7-3	TRBJ2-3
TGTGCCAGCAGTTCCGGGGCTAGCACAGATACGCAGTATTTT	CASSSGASTDTQYF	NA	NA	TRBV28	TRBJ2-3
TGTGCCAGCAGTGAATTGGCTCGGAACACTGAAGCTTTCTTT	CASSELARNTEAFF	NA	NA	TRBV25-1	TRBJ1-1
TGTGCCAGCAGTTTTAGCGGGAGGGCCGGGGAGACCCAGTACTTC	CASSFSGRAGETQYF	TRBD2	NA	TRBV27	TRBJ2-5
TGTGCCAGCAGCTTCCTCCCAGGGACCTATAACTATGGCTACACCTTC	CASSFLPGTYNYGYTF	NA	NA	TRBV4-2	TRBJ1-2
TGCGCCAGCAGCCAAGAACTGGGGGCAAGGTCGGAGACCCAGTACTTC	CASSQELGARSETQYF	NA	NA	TRBV4-1	TRBJ2-5
TGCGCCAGCAGCTTTGAGGGAGTAGAGACCCAGTACTTC	CASSFEGVETQYF	NA	NA	TRBV5-1	TRBJ2-5
TGTGCCACCCGGGATTCCATTTCGCCCCAGCATTTT	CATRDSISPQHF	NA	NA	TRBV28	TRBJ1-5
TGTGCCAGCAGTTACAAACCGGGACTAGGGATGAATGAGCAGTTCTTC	CASSYKPGLGMNEQFF	TRBD2	NA	TRBV6-5	TRBJ2-1
TGCGCCAGCAGCCAGACCGGGACTAGCGGGGGTGAGCAGTTCTTC	CASSQTGTSGGEQFF	TRBD2	NA	TRBV4-1	TRBJ2-1
TGTGCCAGCAGTTCACAGGGGGCCCCCCAAGAGACCCAGTACTTC	CASSSQGAPQETQYF	TRBD1	NA	TRBV28	TRBJ2-5
TGCGCCAGCAGCTTGGCCAGTGGCCTCTCCAAAAACATTCAGTACTTC	CASSLASGLSKNIQYF	NA	NA	TRBV5-1	TRBJ2-4
TGTGCCAGCAGTGAAGGCCCGGCTAGCGGGAGGGTCACAGATACGCAGTATTTT	CASSEGPASGRVTDTQYF	TRBD2	NA	TRBV2	TRBJ2-3
TGCGCCAGCAGCTTGGTAACCGTGGATCGAGGCTACACCTTC	CASSLVTVDRGYTF	NA	NA	TRBV5-1	TRBJ1-2
TGCGCCAGCAGCGGGAGGCTAGCGGGAGAAGAGACCCAGTACTTC	CASSGRLAGEETQYF	TRBD2	NA	TRBV5-1	TRBJ2-5
TGTGCCAGCAGTGAACTGGGAGTGCGCACAGATACGCAGTATTTT	CASSELGVRTDTQYF	NA	once	TRBV6-1	TRBJ2-3
TGTGCCAGCTCACCAGACACCCTGAACACTGAAGCTTTCTTT	CASSPDTLNTEAFF	NA	NA	TRBV18	TRBJ1-1
TGTGCCAGCACCATTCGGGGACAGGTCTATGGCTACACCTTC	CASTIRGQVYGYTF	TRBD1	NA	TRBV5-4	TRBJ1-2
TGCGCCAGCAGTGCAACCGGGACAAACAACTATGGCTACACCTTC	CASSATGTNNYGYTF	NA	NA	TRBV10-2	TRBJ1-2
TGCGCCAGCAGCTTGGACAGGGGCAATGAGCAGTTCTTC	CASSLDRGNEQFF	TRBD1	NA	TRBV5-1	TRBJ2-1
TGTGCCACCAACAAGGGCGATTATAGCAATCAGCCCCAGCATTTT	CATNKGDYSNQPQHF	NA	NA	TRBV6-1	TRBJ1-5
TGTGCCAGCAGCCTCCGGCACGCCAGGGGAGTCTACGAGCAGTACTTC	CASSLRHARGVYEQYF	NA	NA	TRBV4-2	TRBJ2-7
TGTGCCAGCTCCCCCGGACAGGCCCGGTTGGGCACCGGGGAGCTGTTTTTT	CASSPGQARLGTGELFF	TRBD1	NA	TRBV18	TRBJ2-2
TGTGCCACCAGCAGAGATCAGGTAGGGGGTCACACTGAAGCTTTCTTT	CATSRDQVGGHTEAFF	NA	once	TRBV15	TRBJ1-1
TGTGCCAGTAGTATAGATCAACAGATCCACGAGCAGTACTTC	CASSIDQQIHEQYF	NA	NA	TRBV19	TRBJ2-7
TGTGCCAGCAGTTTGGACCCACAGGGGACTGGCGACGAGCAGTACTTC	CASSLDPQGTGDEQYF	NA	NA	TRBV27	TRBJ2-7
TGCGCCAGCAGCTTGGGGACAGGGCCTGGGGCCAACGTCCTGACTTTC	CASSLGTGPGANVLTF	TRBD1	NA	TRBV5-1	TRBJ2-6
TGTGCCAGCAGCCCGTGGGACAGGGGCGCTTTCACAGATACGCAGTATTTT	CASSPWDRGAFTDTQYF	TRBD1	NA	TRBV7-2	TRBJ2-3
TGTGCCAGCAGCTTGGGGAAACTAGCGGGAGAAACCGGGGAGCTGTTTTTT	CASSLGKLAGETGELFF	TRBD2	once	TRBV5-4	TRBJ2-2
TGTGCCAGCCACTTGCCTAGTACCTGGGCTGAAGCTTTCTTT	CASHLPSTWAEAFF	NA	NA	TRBV5-8	TRBJ1-1
TGCGCCAGCAGCCCTGACCCCGGGACAACCTACGAGCAGTACTTC	CASSPDPGTTYEQYF	NA	NA	TRBV5-1	TRBJ2-7
TGTGCCAGCAGCTTAAGAAGGCCAGGCAGGCCCCCAGACACCATATATTTT	CASSLRRPGRPPDTIYF	NA	NA	TRBV7-9	TRBJ1-3
TGTGCCAGCAGACCCCGTGCTTCCTACAATGAGCAGTTCTTC	CASRPRASYNEQFF	NA	NA	TRBV2	TRBJ2-1
TGTGCCAGCAGTTACGTCACCGCTCTGAACAATGAGCAGTTCTTC	CASSYVTALNNEQFF	NA	once	TRBV5-5	TRBJ2-1
TGTGCCAGCAGCCAAGCCCCCTTTCGGGCTTTCTTT	CASSQAPFRAFF	NA	once	TRBV14	TRBJ1-1
TGTGCCAGCACGGGGACAGGGAACGAGCAGTACTTC	CASTGTGNEQYF	TRBD1	NA	TRBV6-5	TRBJ2-7
TGTGCCTGGAGTGATCTTAGCAATCAGCCCCAGCATTTT	CAWSDLSNQPQHF	NA	NA	TRBV30	TRBJ1-5
TGTGCCAGTAGTACCCTTTATACGCGCTCTGGAAACACCATATATTTT	CASSTLYTRSGNTIYF	NA	NA	TRBV19	TRBJ1-3
TGTGCCAGTAGTATCGGTGAAAAACTGTTTTTT	CASSIGEKLFF	NA	NA	TRBV19	TRBJ1-4
TGCAGCGTTCAACAGGGGGCCTACGAGCAGTACTTC	CSVQQGAYEQYF	TRBD1	once	TRBV29-1	TRBJ2-7
TGTGCCAGCAGGCGACAACAGATAATGAACACTGAAGCTTTCTTT	CASRRQQIMNTEAFF	NA	NA	TRBV7-2	TRBJ1-1
TGTGCCAGCACCCAGAGCGGGAGGAAAGAGACCCAGTACTTC	CASTQSGRKETQYF	TRBD2	NA	TRBV28	TRBJ2-5